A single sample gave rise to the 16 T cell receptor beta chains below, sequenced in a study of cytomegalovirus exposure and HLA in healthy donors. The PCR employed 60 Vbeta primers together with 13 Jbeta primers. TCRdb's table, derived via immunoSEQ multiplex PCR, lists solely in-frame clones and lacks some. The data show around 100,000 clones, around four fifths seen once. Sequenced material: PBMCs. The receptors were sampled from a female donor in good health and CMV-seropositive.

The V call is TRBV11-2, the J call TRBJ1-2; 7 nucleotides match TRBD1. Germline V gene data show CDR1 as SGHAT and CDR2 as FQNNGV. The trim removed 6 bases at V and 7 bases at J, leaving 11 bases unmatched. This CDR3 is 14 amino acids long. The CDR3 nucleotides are TGTGCCAGCAGTATCCTCGGAGGGGGCGTTGGCTACACCTTC. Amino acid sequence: CASSILGGGVGYTF.

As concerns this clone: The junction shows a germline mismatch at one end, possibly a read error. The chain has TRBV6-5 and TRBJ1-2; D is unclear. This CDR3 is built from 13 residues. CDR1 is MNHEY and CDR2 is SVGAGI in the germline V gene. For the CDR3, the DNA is TGTGCCAGCAGTTACTCATCGGGTTATGGCTACCCCTTC. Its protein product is CASSYSSGYGYPF.

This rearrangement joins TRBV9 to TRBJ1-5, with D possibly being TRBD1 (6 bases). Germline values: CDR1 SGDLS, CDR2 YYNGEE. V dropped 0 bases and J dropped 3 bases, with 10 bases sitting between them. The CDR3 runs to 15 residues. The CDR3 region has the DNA TGTGCCAGCAGCGTAGGGTCAGGGGACAATCAGCCCCAGCATTTT. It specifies CASSVGSGDNQPQHF.

The CDR3 loop reads CASSQKRERIGELFF. In nucleotides, the CDR3 is TGTGCCAGCAGCCAGAAGCGGGAGCGGATCGGGGAGCTGTTTTTT. V is TRBV14 and J is TRBJ2-2, with 8 bases identical to TRBD2. CDR3 size: 15 residues. Germline values: CDR1 SGHDN, CDR2 FVKESK. After removal of 3 bases from V and 7 bases from J, the junction contained 7 bases not matched to a gene.

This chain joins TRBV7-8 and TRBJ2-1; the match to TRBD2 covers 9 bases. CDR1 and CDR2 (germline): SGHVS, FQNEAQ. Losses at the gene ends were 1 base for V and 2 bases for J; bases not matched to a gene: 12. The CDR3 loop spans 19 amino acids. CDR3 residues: CASSLGVAGAPIPYNEQFF. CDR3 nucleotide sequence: TGTGCCAGCAGCTTAGGAGTAGCGGGAGCCCCAATTCCCTACAATGAGCAGTTCTTC.

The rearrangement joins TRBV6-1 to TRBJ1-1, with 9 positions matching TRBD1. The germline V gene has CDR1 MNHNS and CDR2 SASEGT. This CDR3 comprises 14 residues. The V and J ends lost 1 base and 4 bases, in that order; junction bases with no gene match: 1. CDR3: CASSEGDRVTEAFF. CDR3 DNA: TGTGCCAGCAGTGAAGGGGACAGGGTCACTGAAGCTTTCTTT.

The CDR3, as DNA: TGTGCCAGCAGCGAGAGGGGAGGGGTCAACTATGGCTACACCTTC. This codes for CASSERGGVNYGYTF. The V and J genes are TRBV9 and TRBJ1-2; possible D gene TRBD1, 5 bases. Trimming shortened V by 3 bases and J by 2 bases, and 14 bases separated the two germline ends. CDR3 length: 15 residues. The germline V gene has CDR1 SGDLS and CDR2 YYNGEE.

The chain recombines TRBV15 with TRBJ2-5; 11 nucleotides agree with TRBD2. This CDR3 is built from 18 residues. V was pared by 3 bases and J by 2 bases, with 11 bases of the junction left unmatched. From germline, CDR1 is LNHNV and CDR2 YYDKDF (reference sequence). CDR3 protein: CATSRGGTWTSGQETQYF. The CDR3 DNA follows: TGTGCCACCAGCAGGGGAGGAACTTGGACTAGCGGGCAAGAGACCCAGTACTTC.

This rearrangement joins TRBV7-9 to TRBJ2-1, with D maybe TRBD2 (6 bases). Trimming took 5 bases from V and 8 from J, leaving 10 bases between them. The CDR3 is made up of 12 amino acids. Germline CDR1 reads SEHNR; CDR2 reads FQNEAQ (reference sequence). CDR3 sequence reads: CASSPWGDEQFF. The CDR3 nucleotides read TGTGCCAGCAGCCCTTGGGGGGATGAGCAGTTCTTC.

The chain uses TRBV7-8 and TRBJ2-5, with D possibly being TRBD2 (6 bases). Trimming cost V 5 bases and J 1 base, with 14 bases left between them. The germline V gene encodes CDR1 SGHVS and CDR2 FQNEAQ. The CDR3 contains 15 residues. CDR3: CASSRPGTLQETQYF. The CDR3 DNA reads TGTGCCAGCAGCCGACCCGGGACTCTCCAAGAGACCCAGTACTTC.

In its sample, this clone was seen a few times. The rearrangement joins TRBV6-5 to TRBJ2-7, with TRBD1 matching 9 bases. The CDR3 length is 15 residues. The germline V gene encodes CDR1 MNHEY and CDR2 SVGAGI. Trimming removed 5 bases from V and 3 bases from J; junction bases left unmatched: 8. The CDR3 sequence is CASSPALTGGYEQYF. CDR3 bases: TGTGCCAGCAGTCCCGCCCTGACAGGGGGCTACGAGCAGTACTTC.

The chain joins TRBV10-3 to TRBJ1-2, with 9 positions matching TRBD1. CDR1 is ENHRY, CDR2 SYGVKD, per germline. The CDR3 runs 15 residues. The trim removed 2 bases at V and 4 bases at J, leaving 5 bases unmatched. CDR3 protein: CAISEGQGFLYGYTF. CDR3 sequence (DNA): TGTGCCATCAGTGAGGGACAGGGGTTTCTCTATGGCTACACCTTC.

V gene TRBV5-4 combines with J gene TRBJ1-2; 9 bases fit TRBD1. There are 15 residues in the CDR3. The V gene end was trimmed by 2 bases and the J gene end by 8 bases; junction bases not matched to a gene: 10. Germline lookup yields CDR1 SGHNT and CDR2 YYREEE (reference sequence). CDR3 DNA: TGTGCCAGCAGCTTTGTACAGGGGGCGATTGGGGGCTACACCTTC. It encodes CASSFVQGAIGGYTF.

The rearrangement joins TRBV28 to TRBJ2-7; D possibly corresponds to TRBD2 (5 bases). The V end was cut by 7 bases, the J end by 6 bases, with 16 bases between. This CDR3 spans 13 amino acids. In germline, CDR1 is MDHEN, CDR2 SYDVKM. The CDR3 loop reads CASNSLGRTEQYF. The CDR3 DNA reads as TGTGCCAGCAACTCCCTAGGGAGAACCGAGCAGTACTTC.

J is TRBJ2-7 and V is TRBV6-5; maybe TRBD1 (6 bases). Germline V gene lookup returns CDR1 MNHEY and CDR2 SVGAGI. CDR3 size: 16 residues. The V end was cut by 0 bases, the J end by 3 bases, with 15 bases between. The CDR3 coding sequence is TGTGCCAGCAGTTACTCGACAAAGCAGGGGAGCTACGAGCAGTACTTC. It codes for CASSYSTKQGSYEQYF.

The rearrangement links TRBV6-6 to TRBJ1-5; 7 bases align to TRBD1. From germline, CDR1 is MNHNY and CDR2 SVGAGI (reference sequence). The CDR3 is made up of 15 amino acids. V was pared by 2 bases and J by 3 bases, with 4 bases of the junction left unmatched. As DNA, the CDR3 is TGTGCCAGCAGTTACGGACAGGTCGACAATCAGCCCCAGCATTTT. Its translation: CASSYGQVDNQPQHF.